A selection of T cell receptor beta chains follows, all from one sample in a study of T cell changes during pregnancy in multiple sclerosis. Sequenced by immunoSEQ multiplex PCR; TCRdb stores in-frame clones only, minus some. Of 40,000 to 45,000 clones in the sample, 91% were seen once. The sequencing used CD4+ T cells from peripheral blood mononuclear cells, collected in the second trimester of pregnancy. These receptors came from a female donor in good health, enrolled as a control in a pregnancy study. CDR3s include the opening cysteine and the closing phenylalanine or tryptophan. The order of the fields is D gene, V gene, clone size, J gene, CDR3 protein, CDR3 DNA. D genes are given only for firm matches. Some rows have no size entry. The others give once, few or many, or a class for an expanded clone.

d_gene: TRBD1
v_gene: TRBV29-1
abundance: -
j_gene: TRBJ2-7
CDR3aa: CSVGGQGPYEQYF
CDR3nt: TGCAGCGTAGGCGGACAGGGGCCCTACGAGCAGTACTTC

d_gene: TRBD2
v_gene: TRBV29-1
abundance: -
j_gene: TRBJ2-7
CDR3aa: CSVAPTWTSGPREQYF
CDR3nt: TGCAGCGTTGCCCCGACCTGGACTAGCGGGCCACGCGAGCAGTACTTC

d_gene: -
v_gene: TRBV11-3
abundance: -
j_gene: TRBJ1-1
CDR3aa: CASSLSWYTEAFF
CDR3nt: TGTGCCAGCAGCTTAAGCTGGTACACTGAAGCTTTCTTT

d_gene: -
v_gene: TRBV4-1
abundance: -
j_gene: TRBJ1-5
CDR3aa: CASSHPTGTGVNQPQHF
CDR3nt: TGCGCCAGCAGCCACCCAACCGGGACGGGAGTTAATCAGCCCCAGCATTTT

d_gene: TRBD2
v_gene: TRBV25-1
abundance: -
j_gene: TRBJ2-1
CDR3aa: CASSELAGGGWNEQFF
CDR3nt: TGTGCCAGCAGTGAATTGGCGGGGGGAGGATGGAATGAGCAGTTCTTC

d_gene: TRBD2
v_gene: TRBV18
abundance: -
j_gene: TRBJ2-7
CDR3aa: CASSRTSGVAGSYEQYF
CDR3nt: TGTGCCAGCTCACGGACTAGCGGGGTCGCCGGGTCCTACGAGCAGTACTTC

d_gene: -
v_gene: TRBV21-1
abundance: -
j_gene: TRBJ2-2
CDR3aa: CASSKESQGELFF
CDR3nt: TGTGCCAGCAGCAAAGAATCACAGGGGGAGCTGTTTTTT

d_gene: TRBD2
v_gene: TRBV16
abundance: -
j_gene: TRBJ2-1
CDR3aa: CASSPFERGNNEQFF
CDR3nt: TGTGCCAGCAGCCCCTTTGAGCGGGGGAACAATGAGCAGTTCTTC

d_gene: TRBD1
v_gene: TRBV19
abundance: few
j_gene: TRBJ1-1
CDR3aa: CASSTRTGKAFF
CDR3nt: TGTGCCAGTAGTACCCGGACAGGGAAAGCTTTCTTT

d_gene: -
v_gene: TRBV7-2
abundance: -
j_gene: TRBJ2-2
CDR3aa: CASSLGLTVNTGELFF
CDR3nt: TGTGCCAGCAGCTTAGGACTAACCGTGAACACCGGGGAGCTGTTTTTT

d_gene: -
v_gene: TRBV4-3
abundance: -
j_gene: TRBJ1-2
CDR3aa: CASSQETGQGSIF
CDR3nt: TGCGCCAGCAGCCAAGAAACTGGGCAGGGCAGTATCTTC

d_gene: TRBD2
v_gene: TRBV10-3
abundance: -
j_gene: TRBJ2-5
CDR3aa: CAISGGLAGVETQYF
CDR3nt: TGTGCCATCAGTGGTGGTCTAGCGGGAGTAGAGACCCAGTACTTC

d_gene: TRBD2
v_gene: TRBV18
abundance: -
j_gene: TRBJ2-5
CDR3aa: CASSRSGLAGERQETQYF
CDR3nt: TGTGCCAGCTCAAGGTCGGGACTAGCGGGAGAGAGGCAAGAGACCCAGTACTTC

d_gene: -
v_gene: TRBV11-2
abundance: -
j_gene: TRBJ2-1
CDR3aa: CASSFGTRNNEQFF
CDR3nt: TGTGCCAGCAGCTTTGGGACTCGAAACAATGAGCAGTTCTTC

d_gene: -
v_gene: TRBV7-9
abundance: once
j_gene: TRBJ2-1
CDR3aa: CASSPLGAGSYNEQFF
CDR3nt: TGTGCCAGCAGCCCTCTGGGGGCTGGCTCCTACAATGAGCAGTTCTTC

d_gene: TRBD1
v_gene: TRBV27
abundance: -
j_gene: TRBJ1-4
CDR3aa: CASRPGTALAGEKLFF
CDR3nt: TGTGCCAGCAGACCAGGGACAGCCCTCGCGGGGGAAAAACTGTTTTTT

d_gene: -
v_gene: TRBV5-4
abundance: -
j_gene: TRBJ2-1
CDR3aa: CASSRSLLSGGNEQFF
CDR3nt: TGTGCCAGCAGCCGATCTCTGCTCAGTGGGGGGAATGAGCAGTTCTTC

d_gene: -
v_gene: TRBV13
abundance: -
j_gene: TRBJ2-2
CDR3aa: CASSFTGSSGELFF
CDR3nt: TGTGCCAGCAGCTTTACGGGTTCCTCCGGGGAGCTGTTTTTT

d_gene: -
v_gene: TRBV2
abundance: medium-sized
j_gene: TRBJ2-7
CDR3aa: CASSALQGSKGEQYF
CDR3nt: TGTGCCAGCAGTGCGTTGCAGGGCTCAAAGGGCGAGCAGTACTTC

d_gene: TRBD2
v_gene: TRBV7-2
abundance: -
j_gene: TRBJ2-7
CDR3aa: CASSYRLAGADEQYF
CDR3nt: TGTGCCAGCAGCTACCGACTAGCGGGAGCGGACGAGCAGTACTTC

d_gene: -
v_gene: TRBV19
abundance: -
j_gene: TRBJ2-5
CDR3aa: CASSIAQETQYF
CDR3nt: TGTGCCAGTAGTATAGCTCAAGAGACCCAGTACTTC

d_gene: TRBD1
v_gene: TRBV10-3
abundance: -
j_gene: TRBJ2-7
CDR3aa: CAISVGTGGYEQYF
CDR3nt: TGTGCCATCAGTGTAGGGACAGGGGGCTACGAGCAGTACTTC

d_gene: -
v_gene: TRBV27
abundance: -
j_gene: TRBJ2-3
CDR3aa: CASASRGLGTDTQYF
CDR3nt: TGTGCCAGCGCCAGCAGGGGCCTAGGCACAGATACGCAGTATTTT

d_gene: -
v_gene: TRBV18
abundance: -
j_gene: TRBJ1-3
CDR3aa: CASSPGGGGNTIYF
CDR3nt: TGTGCCAGCTCACCAGGCGGAGGTGGAAACACCATATATTTT

d_gene: -
v_gene: TRBV25-1
abundance: -
j_gene: TRBJ2-5
CDR3aa: CASSRDFQETQYF
CDR3nt: TGTGCCAGCAGCCGGGACTTCCAAGAGACCCAGTACTTC

d_gene: -
v_gene: TRBV7-3
abundance: -
j_gene: TRBJ2-2
CDR3aa: CASSLVGEGGELFF
CDR3nt: TGTGCCAGCAGCTTAGTTGGAGAAGGCGGGGAGCTGTTTTTT

d_gene: TRBD1
v_gene: TRBV19
abundance: -
j_gene: TRBJ1-5
CDR3aa: CASSPRTGSQPQHF
CDR3nt: TGTGCCAGTAGTCCTAGGACAGGGAGCCAGCCCCAGCATTTT

d_gene: -
v_gene: TRBV30
abundance: -
j_gene: TRBJ1-3
CDR3aa: CAWSGTFSGNTIYF
CDR3nt: TGTGCCTGGAGTGGGACTTTCTCTGGAAACACCATATATTTT

d_gene: -
v_gene: TRBV4-1
abundance: -
j_gene: TRBJ1-1
CDR3aa: CASSQGPSPLRRTEAFF
CDR3nt: TGCGCCAGCAGCCAAGGTCCCAGCCCCCTGCGCAGGACTGAAGCTTTCTTT

d_gene: TRBD2
v_gene: TRBV19
abundance: -
j_gene: TRBJ2-7
CDR3aa: CASSIDGSSGVYEQYF
CDR3nt: TGTGCCAGTAGTATAGATGGGTCTAGCGGGGTGTACGAGCAGTACTTC

d_gene: TRBD2
v_gene: TRBV5-4
abundance: -
j_gene: TRBJ2-3
CDR3aa: CASSPASGGRPWDTQYF
CDR3nt: TGTGCCAGCAGCCCAGCGAGCGGGGGGAGGCCGTGGGATACGCAGTATTTT

d_gene: TRBD2
v_gene: TRBV28
abundance: -
j_gene: TRBJ2-2
CDR3aa: CATETSGTEWTGELFF
CDR3nt: TGTGCCACCGAGACTAGCGGGACGGAATGGACCGGGGAGCTGTTTTTT

d_gene: -
v_gene: TRBV27
abundance: -
j_gene: TRBJ1-5
CDR3aa: CASGGRGGNVGQPQHF
CDR3nt: TGTGCCAGCGGGGGTCGCGGCGGGAACGTTGGGCAGCCCCAGCATTTT

d_gene: TRBD2
v_gene: TRBV7-9
abundance: once
j_gene: TRBJ2-1
CDR3aa: CASSLESAGGPQPFF
CDR3nt: TGTGCCAGCAGCTTAGAATCAGCGGGAGGGCCCCAGCCGTTCTTC

d_gene: TRBD2
v_gene: TRBV6-5
abundance: -
j_gene: TRBJ2-2
CDR3aa: CASSYNRGGAFGELFF
CDR3nt: TGTGCCAGCAGTTATAATCGGGGGGGGGCCTTCGGGGAGCTGTTTTTT

d_gene: -
v_gene: TRBV6-5
abundance: -
j_gene: TRBJ2-7
CDR3aa: CASSARSQGGYEQYF
CDR3nt: TGTGCCAGCAGTGCAAGGTCACAGGGGGGGTACGAGCAGTACTTC

d_gene: -
v_gene: TRBV4-1
abundance: -
j_gene: TRBJ1-2
CDR3aa: CASSQGRARGGDYGYTF
CDR3nt: TGCGCCAGCAGCCAAGGTCGGGCCCGGGGGGGCGACTATGGCTACACCTTC

d_gene: TRBD1
v_gene: TRBV18
abundance: once
j_gene: TRBJ2-2
CDR3aa: CASSLTGRNTGELFF
CDR3nt: TGTGCCAGCTCACTGACAGGGAGGAACACCGGGGAGCTGTTTTTT

d_gene: -
v_gene: TRBV5-1
abundance: -
j_gene: TRBJ2-7
CDR3aa: CASSLANTASTYEQYF
CDR3nt: TGCGCCAGCAGCCTTGCAAATACAGCTTCAACCTACGAGCAGTACTTC

d_gene: TRBD2
v_gene: TRBV2
abundance: once
j_gene: TRBJ2-7
CDR3aa: CASSEGSGGFFEQYF
CDR3nt: TGTGCCAGCAGTGAAGGATCGGGAGGGTTTTTCGAGCAGTACTTC

d_gene: TRBD2
v_gene: TRBV11-2
abundance: -
j_gene: TRBJ2-1
CDR3aa: CASSLTSGYNEQFF
CDR3nt: TGTGCCAGCAGCTTGACTAGCGGGTACAATGAGCAGTTCTTC

d_gene: TRBD1
v_gene: TRBV11-2
abundance: -
j_gene: TRBJ1-3
CDR3aa: CASRRPGQGPGGNTIYF
CDR3nt: TGTGCCAGCAGAAGGCCGGGACAGGGGCCGGGGGGAAACACCATATATTTT

d_gene: TRBD2
v_gene: TRBV27
abundance: once
j_gene: TRBJ2-7
CDR3aa: CASSRLLAGGYEQYF
CDR3nt: TGTGCCAGCAGTAGACTCCTAGCGGGGGGGTACGAGCAGTACTTC

d_gene: -
v_gene: TRBV27
abundance: -
j_gene: TRBJ1-2
CDR3aa: CASSAGNYNYGYTF
CDR3nt: TGTGCCAGCAGTGCAGGGAATTACAACTATGGCTACACCTTC

d_gene: -
v_gene: TRBV7-2
abundance: -
j_gene: TRBJ2-2
CDR3aa: CASSLVSPGTGELFF
CDR3nt: TGTGCCAGCAGCTTAGTGTCCCCAGGCACCGGGGAGCTGTTTTTT

d_gene: TRBD2
v_gene: TRBV7-3
abundance: -
j_gene: TRBJ2-2
CDR3aa: CASSLNPVAGGNTGELFF
CDR3nt: TGTGCCAGCAGCTTAAATCCCGTGGCGGGAGGTAACACCGGGGAGCTGTTTTTT

d_gene: TRBD2
v_gene: TRBV7-9
abundance: -
j_gene: TRBJ2-3
CDR3aa: CASSTSGTRTDTQYF
CDR3nt: TGTGCCAGCAGCACTAGCGGGACCCGCACAGATACGCAGTATTTT

d_gene: TRBD1
v_gene: TRBV7-2
abundance: -
j_gene: TRBJ1-5
CDR3aa: CASSSDWGQGFYQPQHF
CDR3nt: TGTGCCAGCAGCTCAGATTGGGGACAGGGGTTTTATCAGCCCCAGCATTTT

d_gene: TRBD2
v_gene: TRBV28
abundance: -
j_gene: TRBJ2-7
CDR3aa: CASTSGVATSYEQYF
CDR3nt: TGTGCCAGCACCAGCGGGGTAGCGACATCCTACGAGCAGTACTTC

d_gene: -
v_gene: TRBV28
abundance: once
j_gene: TRBJ2-4
CDR3aa: CASTTGGGPKNIQYF
CDR3nt: TGTGCCAGCACCACCGGTGGAGGTCCCAAAAACATTCAGTACTTC

d_gene: -
v_gene: TRBV11-3
abundance: -
j_gene: TRBJ2-1
CDR3aa: CASSLDPSMDEQFF
CDR3nt: TGTGCCAGCAGCTTAGACCCTAGCATGGATGAGCAGTTCTTC

d_gene: TRBD2
v_gene: TRBV5-4
abundance: -
j_gene: TRBJ2-1
CDR3aa: CASSLGLAGSLYNEQFF
CDR3nt: TGTGCCAGCAGTTTGGGACTAGCGGGATCTCTTTACAATGAGCAGTTCTTC

d_gene: -
v_gene: TRBV29-1
abundance: -
j_gene: TRBJ2-3
CDR3aa: CSPLSRRASTDTQYF
CDR3nt: TGCAGCCCTTTATCTCGGCGGGCTTCCACAGATACGCAGTATTTT